This is a list of T cell receptor beta chains from one sample in a study of blood T cell repertoires in COVID-19. Only in-frame clones appear in the TCRdb table, and some are missing; sequencing was by immunoSEQ multiplex PCR. The sample has approximately 68,000 clones; about nine tenths are singletons. Sequences were obtained from peripheral blood. These receptors were taken from a man over 45 with active COVID-19. The CDR3 runs from the conserved cysteine through the conserved F or W. Fields, in order: D gene, V gene, clone size, J gene, CDR3 protein, CDR3 DNA. The D gene is left open where the match is weak. Clone sizes are given selectively: once, few, many, or a class where the clone is expanded.

TRBD1	TRBV11-3	.	TRBJ2-3	CASSPRQGWDTQYF	TGTGCCAGCAGCCCCCGACAGGGCTGGGATACGCAGTATTTT
.	TRBV3-1/TRBV3-2	few	TRBJ1-5	CASSHGGQPQHF	TGTGCCAGCAGCCACGGGGGTCAGCCCCAGCATTTT
TRBD1	TRBV19	.	TRBJ2-1	CASRVAGGNYNEQFF	TGTGCCAGTAGGGTGGCAGGGGGTAATTACAATGAGCAGTTCTTC
.	TRBV28	.	TRBJ2-4	CASGSDRGNKNIQYF	TGTGCGTCGGGGTCGGATCGGGGAAATAAAAACATTCAGTACTTC
.	TRBV29-1	.	TRBJ2-3	CSVDGSTDTQYF	TGCAGCGTTGACGGGAGCACAGATACGCAGTATTTT
TRBD1	TRBV5-8	.	TRBJ2-2	CASTGQDNTGELFF	TGTGCCAGCACGGGACAGGACAACACCGGGGAGCTGTTTTTT
TRBD2	TRBV2	.	TRBJ2-1	CASSEALRTSGNNEQFF	TGTGCCAGCAGTGAAGCGCTTCGGACTAGCGGTAACAATGAGCAGTTCTTC
TRBD2	TRBV2	.	TRBJ2-7	CASSVRGADLAGELPWSSYEQYF	TGTGCCAGCAGTGTCAGGGGGGCAGACCTAGCGGGGGAGCTACCATGGAGCTCCTACGAGCAGTACTTC
.	TRBV19	.	TRBJ1-3	CASRNQGGSGNTIYF	TGTGCCAGTAGGAATCAGGGAGGCTCTGGAAACACCATATATTTT
TRBD2	TRBV11-3	once	TRBJ2-3	CASSRRGAGAQTDTQYF	TGTGCCAGCAGCCGGAGAGGAGCGGGGGCCCAAACAGATACGCAGTATTTT
TRBD1	TRBV11-3	few	TRBJ2-3	CASSLGTEASTDTQYF	TGTGCCAGCAGCCTCGGGACAGAAGCTAGCACAGATACGCAGTATTTT
.	TRBV5-1	.	TRBJ2-2	CASSLSRDIGELFF	TGCGCCAGCAGCTTGTCGCGGGATATCGGGGAGCTGTTTTTT
.	TRBV28	.	TRBJ1-4	CATAAATNEKLFF	TGTGCCACCGCCGCAGCAACTAATGAAAAACTGTTTTTT
TRBD1	TRBV4-1	.	TRBJ2-3	CASSQGTGGRDTQYF	TGCGCCAGCAGCCAAGGGACAGGGGGCAGGGATACGCAGTATTTT
.	TRBV6-5	.	TRBJ2-2	CASSSLGGPNEGELFF	TGTGCCAGCAGTTCCCTGGGGGGGCCTAATGAAGGGGAGCTGTTTTTT
.	TRBV7-9	.	TRBJ1-4	CASSFTRADEKLFF	TGTGCCAGCAGCTTTACTAGGGCCGACGAAAAACTGTTTTTT
.	TRBV3-1/TRBV3-2	once	TRBJ1-1	CASSQGQTMNTEAFF	TGTGCCAGCAGCCAAGGACAGACGATGAACACTGAAGCTTTCTTT
TRBD1	TRBV2	.	TRBJ1-5	CASTRGTGGAGNQPQHF	TGTGCCAGCACCAGAGGGACAGGGGGCGCGGGGAATCAGCCCCAGCATTTT
.	TRBV19	.	TRBJ2-3	CATGQGRGGADTQYF	TGTGCCACGGGGCAGGGGAGGGGCGGCGCAGATACGCAGTATTTT
TRBD1	TRBV2	.	TRBJ2-7	CASSAGTGDSYEQYF	TGTGCCAGCAGTGCCGGGACAGGGGACTCCTACGAGCAGTACTTC
.	TRBV19	.	TRBJ2-7	CASSIGGEQYF	TGTGCCAGTAGTATCGGCGGGGAGCAGTACTTC
.	TRBV5-1	.	TRBJ2-2	CASRTGEWTGELFF	TGCGCCAGCAGAACGGGGGAGTGGACCGGGGAGCTGTTTTTT